This T cell receptor beta chain appears in the sequencing data of a study of OX40 agonist ivuxolimab in advanced cancers. Study context: Patients with hepatocellular carcinoma, melanoma, renal cell or head and neck cancer made up the dose-escalation patients. Study outcomes and limitations: Expanded peripheral T cell antigen specificity was not determined.

Sequencing was performed with immunoSEQ multiplex PCR; in TCRdb, only in-frame clones are kept and a portion is missing. The sample comprises around 100,000 clones, about 90% of which are singletons, and roughly 0.16% rests with the top ten. The length of the CDR3 is 13 residues. Of note for this clone: What it binds is not known.

The TCR sequence derives from an adult with an advanced solid tumor such as melanoma, head and neck, liver or kidney cancer. The sample was CD4+ or CD8+ T cells sorted from blood, taken in a trial of the OX40 agonist ivuxolimab. This chain uses TRBV21-1 with TRBJ2-7; the table calls TRBD1, which could not be checked here. TRBV21-1 is flagged as a pseudogene. The CDR3 bases are TGTGCCAGCGGCCGGGACACGAGCCACGAGCAGTACTTC. It is translated as CASGRDTSHEQYF.